Listed below are T cell receptor beta chains from one sample, sequenced in a study of blood T cell repertoires in COVID-19. Repertoires were generated with immunoSEQ multiplex PCR, while TCRdb's copy carries only in-frame clones and drops some. Of 160,000 or so clones listed, around 85% are singletons. Sequenced sample: peripheral blood. Receptors originate from a woman in her 70s with acute or convalescent COVID-19. Both conserved end residues are part of each CDR3.

TRBJ1-5 | TRBV6-5 | CASSSTGVNQPQHF
TRBJ1-4 | TRBV7-2 | CASSLAGAAWEKLFF
TRBJ1-4 | TRBV9 | CASSPAPTGGGEKLFF
TRBJ1-2 | TRBV19 | CASSIRTGVYGYTF
TRBJ1-3 | TRBV28 | CASRQGGISGNTIYF
TRBJ2-7 | TRBV7-2 | CASSWLEYVQYF
TRBJ2-6 | TRBV19 | CASSITGISSGANVLTF
TRBJ2-7 | TRBV28 | CASSFTQGRGLVEQYF
TRBJ2-3 | TRBV19 | CASSIEGLSDTQYF
TRBJ2-3 | TRBV6-4 | CASSDQAGANTQYF
TRBJ1-3 | TRBV6-6 | CASSHTPGQGLGNTIYF
TRBJ1-1 | TRBV18 | CASSPQMQGGTEAFF
TRBJ2-7 | TRBV5-5 | CASTRDRGRSYEQYF
TRBJ1-5 | TRBV30 | CAWIEQGRNQPQHF
TRBJ2-3 | TRBV10-3 | CAIRGLESTDTQYF
TRBJ1-2 | TRBV5-1 | CASSFPGNRSYGYTF
TRBJ2-7 | TRBV5-4 | CASSYVLAGEYEQYF
TRBJ2-7 | TRBV27 | CASSFGQGYEQYF
TRBJ1-1 | TRBV6-1 | CASSELGDFNTEAFF
TRBJ1-4 | TRBV5-1 | CASSSDGATNEKLFF
TRBJ1-2 | TRBV11-2 | CASSLGPRLGGGYTF
TRBJ2-5 | TRBV2 | CASKISGGLFQETQYF
TRBJ1-2 | TRBV29-1 | CSVDPDRDLYGYTF
TRBJ2-7 | TRBV4-1 | CASSLDWTGGLSYEQYF
TRBJ1-2 | TRBV7-9 | CASSLALGAPGGYTF
TRBJ1-2 | TRBV2 | CASTEQGAGYGYTF
TRBJ2-1 | TRBV20-1 | CSASGGQNNEQFF
TRBJ2-7 | TRBV28 | CASSLETGQFPYEQYF
TRBJ1-1 | TRBV4-1 | CASSQDRGGGTEAFF
TRBJ1-1 | TRBV4-2 | CASSRPPGQGYSEAFF
TRBJ1-2 | TRBV28 | CASSIPGQAGGYTF
TRBJ2-7 | TRBV28 | CASSTPLTVSYEQYF
TRBJ2-2 | TRBV1 | CTSSQDFGTEPTRPNTGELFF
TRBJ2-7 | TRBV29-1 | CSVEVGGGYEQYF
TRBJ2-1 | TRBV5-5 | CASSSLAAPYNEQFF
TRBJ1-1 | TRBV3-1/TRBV3-2 | CASSQRGGTEAFF
TRBJ2-1 | TRBV20-1 | CSASIARTTASYNEQFF
TRBJ2-7 | TRBV7-3 | CASSLTRDYEQYF
TRBJ1-1 | TRBV10-3 | CAISATGTEAFF
TRBJ1-3 | TRBV30 | CASSQGSGNTIYF
TRBJ1-4 | TRBV4-3 | CASSQDLAAGTGGREKLFF
TRBJ1-1 | TRBV4-3 | CASSQDYGDIRNTEAFF
TRBJ1-3 | TRBV6-1 | CASSENGGSGNTIYF
TRBJ2-5 | TRBV27 | CASSLARDRETQYF
TRBJ1-2 | TRBV21-1 | CASSKVTRDYGYTF
TRBJ2-1 | TRBV2 | CASSEAASGGAGPQFF
TRBJ2-7 | TRBV18 | CASSPYGQGRASFHEQYF
TRBJ1-2 | TRBV29-1 | CSVLREERGGYTF
TRBJ1-2 | TRBV7-9 | CASSPGQVYGYTF
TRBJ2-2 | TRBV30 | CAWSRLAGGTGELFF